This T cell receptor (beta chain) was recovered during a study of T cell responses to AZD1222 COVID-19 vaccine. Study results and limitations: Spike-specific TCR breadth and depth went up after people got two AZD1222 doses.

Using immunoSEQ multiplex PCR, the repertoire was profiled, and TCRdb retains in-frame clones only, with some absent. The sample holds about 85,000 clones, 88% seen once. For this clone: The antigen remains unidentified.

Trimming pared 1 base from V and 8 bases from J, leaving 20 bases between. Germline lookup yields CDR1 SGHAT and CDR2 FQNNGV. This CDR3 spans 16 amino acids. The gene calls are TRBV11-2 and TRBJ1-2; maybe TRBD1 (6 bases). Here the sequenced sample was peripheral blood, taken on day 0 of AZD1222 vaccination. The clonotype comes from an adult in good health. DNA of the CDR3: TGTGCCAGCAGCTTAGTTCGGGGACAAACAGGACCGGGCTACACCTTC. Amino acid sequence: CASSLVRGQTGPGYTF.